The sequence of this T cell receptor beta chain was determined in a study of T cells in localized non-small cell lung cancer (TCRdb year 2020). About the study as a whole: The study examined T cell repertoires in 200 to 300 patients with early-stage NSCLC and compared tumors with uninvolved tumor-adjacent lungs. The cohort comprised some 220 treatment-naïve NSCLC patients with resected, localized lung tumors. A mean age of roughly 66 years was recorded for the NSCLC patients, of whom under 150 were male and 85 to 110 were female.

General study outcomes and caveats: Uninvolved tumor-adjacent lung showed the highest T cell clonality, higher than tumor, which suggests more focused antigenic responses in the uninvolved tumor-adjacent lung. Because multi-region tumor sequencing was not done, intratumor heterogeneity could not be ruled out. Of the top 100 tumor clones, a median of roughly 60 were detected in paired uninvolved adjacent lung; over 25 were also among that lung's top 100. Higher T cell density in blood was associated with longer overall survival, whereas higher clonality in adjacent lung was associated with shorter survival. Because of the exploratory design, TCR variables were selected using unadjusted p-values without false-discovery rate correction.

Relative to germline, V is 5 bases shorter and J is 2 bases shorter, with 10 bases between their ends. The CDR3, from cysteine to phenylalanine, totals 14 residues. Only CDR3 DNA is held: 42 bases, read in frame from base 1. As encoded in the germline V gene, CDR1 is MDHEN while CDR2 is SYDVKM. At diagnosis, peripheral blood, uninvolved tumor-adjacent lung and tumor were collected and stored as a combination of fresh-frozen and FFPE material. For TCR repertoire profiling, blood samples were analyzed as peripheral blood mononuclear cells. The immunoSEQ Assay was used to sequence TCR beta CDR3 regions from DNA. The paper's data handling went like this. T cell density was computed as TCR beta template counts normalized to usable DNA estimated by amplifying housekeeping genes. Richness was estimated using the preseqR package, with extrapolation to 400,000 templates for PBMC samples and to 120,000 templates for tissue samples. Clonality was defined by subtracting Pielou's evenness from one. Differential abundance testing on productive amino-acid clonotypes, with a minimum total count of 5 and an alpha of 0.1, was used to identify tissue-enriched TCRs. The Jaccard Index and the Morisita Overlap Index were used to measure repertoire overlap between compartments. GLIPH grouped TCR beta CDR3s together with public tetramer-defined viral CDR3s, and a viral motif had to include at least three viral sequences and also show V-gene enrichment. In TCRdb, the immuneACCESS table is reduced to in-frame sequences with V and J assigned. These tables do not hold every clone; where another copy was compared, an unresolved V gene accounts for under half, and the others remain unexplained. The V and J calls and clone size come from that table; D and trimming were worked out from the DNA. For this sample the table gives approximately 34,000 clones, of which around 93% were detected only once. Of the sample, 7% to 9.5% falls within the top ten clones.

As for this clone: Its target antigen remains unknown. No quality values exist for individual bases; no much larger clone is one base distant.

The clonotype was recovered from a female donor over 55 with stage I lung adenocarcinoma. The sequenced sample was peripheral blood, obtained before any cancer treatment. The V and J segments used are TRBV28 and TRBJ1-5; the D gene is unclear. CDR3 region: CASSITGGNQPQHF. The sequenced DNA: TGTGCCAGCAGTATAACCGGGGGCAATCAGCCCCAGCATTTT.